A single sample gave rise to the 24 T cell receptor beta chains below, sequenced in a study of cytomegalovirus exposure and HLA in healthy donors. Amplification used 60 Vbeta primers and 13 Jbeta primers. The repertoire was sequenced with immunoSEQ multiplex PCR; TCRdb's copy has only in-frame clones and lacks some. The sample yields 150,000 to 200,000 clones, about 84% seen once. Specimen: PBMCs. The source of these receptors is a man in his fifties in good health and CMV-seronegative.

V gene TRBV6-5 combines with J gene TRBJ1-5, with 7 nucleotides matching TRBD1. The germline CDR1 and CDR2 sequences are MNHEY and SVGAGI. V lost 5 bases to trimming and J lost 6 bases; unmatched junction nucleotides: 10. The CDR3 has 15 amino acids. CDR3 DNA sequence: TGTGCCAGCAGTAACGTCCCGGGACAGTTTCAGCCCCAGCATTTT. This translates into CASSNVPGQFQPQHF.

This chain joins TRBV2 and TRBJ1-1, with D unclear. Germline CDR1 SNHLY, CDR2 FYNNEI. The length of the CDR3 is 11 residues. The V end was cut by 7 bases, the J end by 10 bases, with 13 bases between. The chain's CDR3 is CASTLALGAFF. The CDR3 nucleotides are TGTGCCAGCACCCTAGCGCTCGGAGCTTTCTTT.

About this clone itself: In the same sample, other DNA sequences code for this CDR3. The genes are TRBV7-2 and TRBJ1-5; perhaps TRBD1 as D (5 bases). Germline loops: CDR1 SGHTA, CDR2 FQGNSA. With 4 bases removed from V and 1 base from J, the gap between germline ends came to 11 bases. The CDR3 spans 15 residues. The CDR3 is CASSSGGASNQPQHF. CDR3 bases: TGTGCCAGCAGCTCAGGAGGGGCGAGCAATCAGCCCCAGCATTTT.

This clone has more than one count but fewer than ten. The rearrangement joins TRBV29-1 to TRBJ1-1, with a possible D match to TRBD1 (5 bases). Trimming took 3 bases from V and 4 from J, leaving 15 bases between them. Germline lookup yields CDR1 SQVTM and CDR2 ANQGSEA. The CDR3 is 14 amino acids. CDR3 residues: CSVDQLGGGTEAFF. The CDR3 bases are TGCAGCGTTGATCAATTGGGGGGAGGCACTGAAGCTTTCTTT.

With regard to this clone: Other DNA variants within this sample encode the same CDR3. The rearrangement links TRBV27 to TRBJ1-5; 7 bases map to TRBD1. The CDR3 is made up of 14 amino acids. Germline assignment: CDR1 MNHEY and CDR2 SMNVEV (reference sequence). The trim removed 5 bases at V and 4 bases at J, leaving 5 bases unmatched. CDR3 DNA sequence: TGTGCCAGCAGTCTCAGGGGGAGTAATCAGCCCCAGCATTTT. Encoded protein: CASSLRGSNQPQHF.

For the CDR3, the DNA is TGTGCCAGCAGCTACGGACAGGGGGCTTACGAGCAGTACTTC. Translating gives CASSYGQGAYEQYF. The chain has TRBV9 and TRBJ2-7, with 11 nucleotides matching TRBD1. CDR1 is SGDLS and CDR2 is YYNGEE in the germline V gene. The CDR3 runs 14 residues. The ends lost 4 bases at V and 4 bases at J; junction bases unmatched: 4.

The V and J genes are TRBV11-2 and TRBJ1-2; 10 bases fit TRBD1. Per germline, CDR1 SGHAT and CDR2 FQNNGV. V dropped 6 bases and J dropped 2; count of bases not matched to a gene: 9. The CDR3 runs to 16 residues. CDR3 residues: CASSSNRDRGNYGYTF. In DNA, the CDR3 is TGTGCCAGCAGTTCAAACCGGGACAGGGGAAACTATGGCTACACCTTC.

This sequence joins TRBV27 and TRBJ1-2, with 7 bases identical to TRBD1. CDR3 length equals 14 residues. Germline V gene data show CDR1 as MNHEY and CDR2 as SMNVEV (reference sequence). J lost 4 bases, V lost 8 bases, and 10 bases had no gene match. CDR3 nucleotide sequence: TGTGCCAGCCCCGGGGCGCGACAGGGCTATGGCTACACCTTC. As protein: CASPGARQGYGYTF.

This clone has just one count. Distinct nucleotide sequences in the sample also encode this CDR3. V and J are TRBV11-2 and TRBJ2-2; no reliable D call. The V and J ends lost 1 base and 6 bases respectively, with 6 bases between them. This CDR3 region has 13 residues. The germline V gene has CDR1 SGHAT and CDR2 FQNNGV. The CDR3 DNA is TGTGCCAGCAGCTTAGCCGGTGCCGGGGAGCTGTTTTTT. It specifies CASSLAGAGELFF.

The rearrangement links TRBV9 to TRBJ2-1; weak D call: TRBD1 (6 bases). The germline V gene encodes CDR1 SGDLS and CDR2 YYNGEE. V shed 4 bases and J shed 6 bases, with 17 bases lying between them. The CDR3 loop spans 15 amino acids. The CDR3 spells CASSTGQPRINEQFF. CDR3 DNA sequence: TGTGCCAGCAGCACCGGACAGCCGAGGATCAATGAGCAGTTCTTC.

The rearrangement uses TRBV9 and TRBJ2-5; TRBD1 matches at 8 bases. CDR1 is SGDLS, CDR2 YYNGEE, per germline. V was clipped by 2 bases and J by 3 bases; unmatched bases: 6. The CDR3 runs 15 residues. CDR3 bases: TGTGCCAGCAGCGTTGGGAAACAGGGGGAAGAGACCCAGTACTTC. Residues: CASSVGKQGEETQYF. Combining the CDR3 with reference TRBV9 and TRBJ2-5 gives the whole variable domain DSGVTQTPKHLITATGQRVTLRCSPRSGDLSVYWYQQSLDQGLQFLIQYYNGEERAKGNILERFSAQQFPDLHSELNLSSLELGDSALYFCASSVGKQGEETQYFGPGTRLLVL.

The chain recombines TRBV4-1 with TRBJ2-4, with TRBD2 matching over 11 bases. This CDR3 has 14 residues. With 1 base clipped from V and 12 bases from J, the junction kept 5 bases outside the gene matches. CDR1 is MGHRA and CDR2 is YSYEKL in the germline V gene. CDR3 residues: CASSQGELAGDQYF. As DNA, the CDR3 is TGCGCCAGCAGCCAAGGGGAACTAGCGGGGGATCAGTACTTC.

The chain carries TRBV5-1 and TRBJ2-7; 9 bases match TRBD1. CDR3 length: 14 residues. CDR1 and CDR2 from the germline V gene are SGHRS and YFSETQ. J lost 4 bases, V lost 2 bases, and 4 bases had no gene match. This CDR3 is CASSFRDRDYEQYF. CDR3 DNA sequence: TGCGCCAGCAGCTTCCGGGACAGGGATTACGAGCAGTACTTC.

The gene calls are TRBV4-2 and TRBJ1-1, with 7 bases fitting TRBD1. The CDR3 is 15 amino acids. The germline CDR1 and CDR2 sequences are LGHNA and YNFKEQ. The ends lost 3 bases at V and 1 base at J; junction bases unmatched: 5. CDR3: CASSQTRQGNTEAFF. CDR3 DNA sequence: TGTGCCAGCAGCCAGACCCGACAGGGGAACACTGAAGCTTTCTTT.

The chain carries TRBV5-1 and TRBJ1-6; perhaps TRBD1 as D (5 bases). Deletions cut 4 bases from V and 11 bases from J, with 13 bases between. The germline gives CDR1 SGHRS, CDR2 YFSETQ. The CDR3 contains 13 residues. CDR3 loop: CASSPQGWPPLHF. The CDR3, as DNA: TGCGCCAGCAGCCCCCAGGGATGGCCACCCCTCCACTTT.

The chain employs TRBV4-1 and TRBJ1-1; TRBD1 is a possible D gene (6 bases). The CDR3 sequence is 14 residues long. Germline V gene sequence: CDR1 MGHRA, CDR2 YSYEKL. Trimming shortened V by 2 bases and J by 6 bases, and 13 bases separated the two germline ends. CDR3 amino acids: CASSQSGGHAEAFF. CDR3 nucleotide sequence: TGCGCCAGCAGCCAAAGTGGGGGACACGCTGAAGCTTTCTTT.

This chain joins TRBV9 and TRBJ1-6; D might be TRBD1 (6 bases). V gave up 2 bases and J gave up 3 bases, with 6 bases separating them. The CDR3 runs to 14 residues. Looked up from germline, CDR1 is SGDLS and CDR2 is YYNGEE. Here the CDR3 DNA reads TGTGCCAGCAGCGTCAGGGGCTATAATTCACCCCTCCACTTT. This encodes CASSVRGYNSPLHF.

This chain connects TRBV27 to TRBJ2-5, with D possibly matching TRBD1 (5 bases). The CDR3 has 12 residues. Trimming took 7 bases from V and 12 from J, leaving 18 bases between them. Germline-derived CDR1 and CDR2 are MNHEY and SMNVEV (reference sequence). CDR3 coding DNA: TGTGCCAGCACCCAAGGGGCAGGAGAGAAGTACTTC. This gives the protein CASTQGAGEKYF.

The chain joins TRBV19 to TRBJ1-2; D may be TRBD1 (5 bases). V dropped 7 bases and J dropped 4 bases, with 13 bases sitting between them. Germline CDR1 is LNHDA and CDR2 is SQIVND (reference sequence). This CDR3 is 13 amino acids long. CDR3 in DNA: TGTGCCAGTACGTTAGACAGAGGCTATGGCTACACCTTC. Translating it yields CASTLDRGYGYTF.

This clone has a single count. The chain combines TRBV13 with TRBJ1-2; possible D gene TRBD1, 6 bases. The germline V and J ends were trimmed by 5 bases and 4 bases, with 14 bases remaining between them. CDR1 PRHDT and CDR2 FYEKMQ come from the germline V gene (reference sequence). The CDR3 consists of 14 residues. The CDR3 coding sequence is TGTGCCAGCAGCACCGGGACATTGCTCTATGGCTACACCTTC. Translated: CASSTGTLLYGYTF.

The chain has TRBV7-9 and TRBJ1-4; 9 nucleotides line up with TRBD1. CDR3 length: 15 residues. Germline V CDR1 and CDR2: SEHNR, FQNEAQ (reference sequence). The V gene end was trimmed by 2 bases and the J gene end by 7 bases; junction bases not matched to a gene: 5. This CDR3 reads CASSLNRGRGEKLFF. The CDR3 region has the DNA TGTGCCAGCAGCTTAAACAGGGGGCGAGGTGAAAAACTGTTTTTT. Variable domain in full (rest from reference TRBV7-9 and TRBJ1-4): DTGVSQNPRHKITKRGQNVTFRCDPISEHNRLYWYRQTLGQGPEFLTYFQNEAQLEKSRLLSDRFSAERPKGSFSTLEIQRTEQGDSAMYLCASSLNRGRGEKLFFGSGTQLSVL.

The table lists this clone with a count of one. J is TRBJ1-6 and V is TRBV15; D unresolved. This CDR3 is built from 17 residues. Trimming removed 0 bases from V and 0 bases from J, with 9 bases in between. CDR1 LNHNV and CDR2 YYDKDF come from the germline V gene (reference sequence). CDR3 in amino acids: CATSRDFESSYNSPLHF. In nucleotides, the CDR3 is TGTGCCACCAGCAGAGACTTTGAGAGCTCCTATAATTCACCCCTCCACTTT.

V usage is TRBV19 and J usage is TRBJ1-4; D is unresolved. The CDR3 extends over 12 amino acids. The V and J ends lost 11 bases and 14 bases respectively, with 21 bases between them. The germline gives CDR1 LNHDA, CDR2 SQIVND (reference sequence). The CDR3 DNA follows: TGTGCCGGTACCGCTCACCCGGGAGGTCTGTTTTTT. It specifies CAGTAHPGGLFF.

The V and J genes are TRBV4-3 and TRBJ2-7, with D possibly matching TRBD2 (6 bases). Germline CDR1 LGHNA, CDR2 YSLEER. The CDR3 contains 14 residues. The ends were cut back, 1 base at V and 3 bases at J, with 10 bases in the middle. The CDR3 region has the DNA TGCGCCAGCAGCCAAGGGCGGGGTAACTACGAGCAGTACTTC. Encoded protein: CASSQGRGNYEQYF.